The 22 T cell receptor beta chains presented below share a single source sample, sequenced in a study of CD8 T cells in Susac syndrome. With random hexamers, reverse transcription was performed on roughly 0.5 to 1 ug of RNA. TCRdb processed the immunoSEQ multiplex PCR reads anew with MiXCR; each CDR3 protein has one entry. The repertoire consists of roughly 100,000 distinct CDR3 sequences, with just under 95% occurring once and the leading ten covering roughly 0.31%. The specimen sequenced was CD4+ T cells from PBMCs. These receptors were obtained from a human donor with Susac syndrome.

This chain connects TRBV6-1 to TRBJ2-7, with D unresolved. The V end was cut by 8 bases, the J end by 0 bases, with 14 bases between. This CDR3 region has 14 residues. Looked up from germline, CDR1 is MNHNS and CDR2 is SASEGT. CDR3: CASRSQDPSYEQYF. CDR3 nucleotide sequence: TGTGCCAGCCGTTCCCAGGATCCCTCCTACGAGCAGTACTTC.

V gene TRBV5-4 combines with J gene TRBJ2-5; D perhaps matches TRBD2 (6 bases). V was shortened by 1 base and J by 3 bases, with 10 bases between the two germline ends. Per the germline V gene, CDR1 is SGHNT and CDR2 is YYREEE (reference sequence). This CDR3 has 14 amino acids. CDR3 in amino acids: CASSLSGTEETQYF. In nucleotides, the CDR3 is TGTGCCAGCAGCTTGAGTGGGACTGAAGAGACCCAGTACTTC.

In its sample, this clonotype was seen once. The V call is TRBV5-1, the J call TRBJ2-5; D unresolved. Germline CDR1 SGHRS, CDR2 YFSETQ. V gave up 0 bases and J gave up 4 bases, with 10 bases separating them. This CDR3 spans 14 amino acids. The DNA for the CDR3 is TGCGCCAGCAGCTTGGCTCCGGTAGGAGAGACCCAGTACTTC. Amino acids: CASSLAPVGETQYF. The variable domain in full, with the rest retrieved from reference TRBV5-1 and TRBJ2-5, is KAGVTQTPRYLIKTRGQQVTLSCSPISGHRSVSWYQQTPGQGLQFLFEYFSETQRNKGNFPGRFSGRQFSNSRSEMNVSTLELGDSALYLCASSLAPVGETQYFGPGTRLLVL.

The chain is built from TRBV7-8 and TRBJ2-7, with 8 bases that match TRBD1. CDR1 is SGHVS, CDR2 FQNEAQ, per germline. The CDR3 has 17 residues. The V segment lost 2 bases and the J segment 4 bases; nucleotides outside the gene matches: 13. The CDR3 protein is CASSLKGAVRGQYEQYF. In nucleotides, the CDR3 is TGTGCCAGCAGCTTAAAGGGAGCGGTCAGGGGGCAATACGAGCAGTACTTC.

This chain links TRBV5-8 with TRBJ2-5, with a weak D call TRBD2 (5 bases). Germline V CDR1 and CDR2: SGHTS, YDEGEE. The CDR3 is 17 amino acids. Trimming took off 4 bases at V and 0 bases at J, with 19 bases between the two ends. CDR3 residues: CASSPGLGGPNQETQYF. CDR3 in DNA: TGTGCCAGCAGCCCGGGTCTTGGCGGGCCTAACCAAGAGACCCAGTACTTC.

This rearrangement joins TRBV5-6 to TRBJ2-1; 8 positions match TRBD2. Germline assignment: CDR1 SGHDT and CDR2 YYEEEE. This CDR3 has 15 amino acids. After removal of 5 bases from V and 0 bases from J, the junction contained 4 bases not matched to a gene. The CDR3 DNA follows: TGTGCCAGCAGAATAAGCGGGGGCTCCTACAATGAGCAGTTCTTC. This encodes CASRISGGSYNEQFF. Full variable domain (missing parts from reference TRBV5-6 and TRBJ2-1): DAGVTQSPTHLIKTRGQQVTLRCSPKSGHDTVSWYQQALGQGPQFIFQYYEEEERQRGNFPDRFSGHQFPNYSSELNVNALLLGDSALYLCASRISGGSYNEQFFGPGTRLTVL.

The gene calls are TRBV2 and TRBJ1-1; D gene uncertain. The CDR3 is 11 amino acids. Germline V gene sequence: CDR1 SNHLY, CDR2 FYNNEI. The V end was cut by 5 bases, the J end by 12 bases, with 13 bases between. The CDR3 protein is CASSIEGTTFF. The CDR3 DNA is TGTGCCAGCAGTATTGAAGGAACGACTTTCTTT.

The rearrangement uses TRBV30 and TRBJ1-2; 8 bases are shared with TRBD1. This CDR3 has 13 residues. V lost 8 bases and J lost 4; bases outside the gene matches: 9. Germline V gene data show CDR1 as GTSNPN and CDR2 as SVGIG (reference sequence). The CDR3 reads CAGGTGIGYGYTF. CDR3 DNA: TGTGCCGGGGGGACAGGTATTGGCTATGGCTACACCTTC.

This clonotype appeared a single time. The CDR3 protein is CSARGQAINYGYTF. As DNA, the CDR3 is TGCAGTGCTAGAGGACAGGCTATCAACTATGGCTACACCTTC. The V and J genes are TRBV20-1 and TRBJ1-2; D might be TRBD1 (6 bases). The CDR3 totals 14 residues. The germline gives CDR1 DFQATT, CDR2 SNEGSKA (reference sequence). The V and J ends lost 1 base and 2 bases respectively, with 11 bases between them.

The chain is built from TRBV4-1 and TRBJ2-7, with 8 bases identical to TRBD2. The junction had 10 bases not matched to a gene; V was cut back by 0 bases and J by 0 bases. This CDR3 is 18 amino acids long. Germline CDR1 reads MGHRA; CDR2 reads YSYEKL. In DNA form, the CDR3 reads TGCGCCAGCAGCCAAGACGGGCTAGCGGGCCCCGACTCCTACGAGCAGTACTTC. Translated: CASSQDGLAGPDSYEQYF.

The chain is built from TRBV29-1 and TRBJ1-4, with D unclear. The V and J ends lost 2 bases and 13 bases respectively, with 11 bases between them. CDR3 size: 11 residues. Germline V lookup: CDR1 SQVTM, CDR2 ANQGSEA. CDR3 sequence (DNA): TGCAGCGTTGAAAAGGGCGATGTACTGTTTTTT. It yields the protein CSVEKGDVLFF.

The CDR3 DNA sequence: TGCAGTGCTGGTCCCAGACTAGGGTACCCAGATACGCAGTATTTT. It yields the protein CSAGPRLGYPDTQYF. V usage is TRBV20-1 and J usage is TRBJ2-3, with a possible D match to TRBD2 (6 bases). Germline lookup yields CDR1 DFQATT and CDR2 SNEGSKA (reference sequence). This CDR3 region has 15 residues. Trimming shortened V by 5 bases and J by 4 bases, and 19 bases separated the two germline ends.

CDR3 DNA: TGTGCCAGCAGTTTAGGTAGGGACAGGGGCCTGAACACTGAAGCTTTCTTT. Its protein product is CASSLGRDRGLNTEAFF. This rearrangement joins TRBV27 to TRBJ1-1, with 10 bases fitting TRBD1. Losses at the gene ends were 2 bases for V and 0 bases for J; bases not matched to a gene: 6. CDR3 length equals 17 residues. Germline V lookup: CDR1 MNHEY, CDR2 SMNVEV (reference sequence).

The chain has TRBV30 and TRBJ1-3, with D unresolved. Trimming cost V 0 bases and J 8 bases, with 8 bases left between them. Per germline, CDR1 GTSNPN and CDR2 SVGIG (reference sequence). The CDR3 spans 12 residues. The CDR3 coding sequence is TGTGCCTGGAGTGTAACTCGGCACACCATATATTTT. Translating it yields CAWSVTRHTIYF.

The chain is built from TRBV20-1 and TRBJ2-6, with TRBD1 identical over 7 bases. CDR3 size: 15 residues. The V gene's germline CDR1 is DFQATT and CDR2 SNEGSKA (reference sequence). The ends lost 6 bases at V and 0 bases at J; junction bases unmatched: 5. This CDR3 is CSARQGNSGANVLTF. CDR3 nucleotides: TGCAGTGCACGACAGGGCAACTCTGGGGCCAACGTCCTGACTTTC.

This clonotype was picked up one time. The chain combines TRBV13 with TRBJ1-1; TRBD1 is a possible D gene (5 bases). Trimming stripped 3 bases from V and 5 bases from J, with 13 bases between. Germline V CDR1 and CDR2: PRHDT, FYEKMQ (reference sequence). This CDR3 has 14 residues. The CDR3 region is CASSFGRGGTEAFF. DNA for the CDR3: TGTGCCAGCAGCTTCGGAAGGGGAGGGACTGAAGCTTTCTTT.

The chain employs TRBV7-2 and TRBJ1-5, with D hard to call. Germline CDR1 SGHTA, CDR2 FQGNSA. This CDR3 is built from 16 residues. Deletions cut 1 base from V and 1 base from J, with 11 bases between. The CDR3 loop is CASSLDAARSNQPQHF. CDR3 bases: TGTGCCAGCAGCTTAGATGCAGCCCGGAGCAATCAGCCCCAGCATTTT.

This clonotype has only one observation. The gene calls are TRBV6-5 and TRBJ1-2; no clear D. Germline lookup yields CDR1 MNHEY and CDR2 SVGAGI. V was shortened by 0 bases and J by 8 bases, with 13 bases between the two germline ends. The CDR3 runs to 14 residues. The CDR3 sequence: CASSYSVGVVGYTF. DNA for the CDR3: TGTGCCAGCAGTTACTCGGTCGGGGTTGTAGGCTACACCTTC.

The chain uses TRBV5-5 and TRBJ2-5; the D is unclear. The CDR3 is 13 residues long. CDR1 and CDR2 (germline): SGHKS, YYEKEE (reference sequence). The V end lost 0 bases, the J end lost 4 bases, and 7 bases lay between the germline ends. The CDR3 spells CASSLATRETQYF. CDR3 nucleotide sequence: TGTGCCAGCAGCTTGGCAACCCGAGAGACCCAGTACTTC.

The chain links TRBV20-1 to TRBJ1-6; tentatively, D is TRBD1 (5 bases). Per germline, CDR1 DFQATT and CDR2 SNEGSKA (reference sequence). V was trimmed by 5 bases and J by 9 bases, leaving 11 bases between them. The CDR3 sequence is 12 residues long. CDR3 residues: CSASTGRSPLHF. CDR3 bases: TGCAGTGCTTCGACGGGGCGTTCACCCCTCCACTTT.

The rearrangement links TRBV29-1 to TRBJ2-7; D gene ambiguous. The CDR3 runs to 12 residues. Per germline, CDR1 SQVTM and CDR2 ANQGSEA. Deletions cut 4 bases from V and 2 bases from J, with 9 bases between. CDR3 DNA sequence: TGCAGCGTTGGGAGCGTCACCTACGAGCAGTACTTC. This codes for CSVGSVTYEQYF.

V and J are TRBV28 and TRBJ1-2; D call uncertain. Germline CDR1 is MDHEN and CDR2 is SYDVKM. Trimming took off 2 bases at V and 7 bases at J, with 8 bases between the two ends. The CDR3 consists of 12 residues. Here the CDR3 DNA reads TGTGCCAGCAGTTTAGTAGATACTGGCTACACCTTC. As protein: CASSLVDTGYTF.